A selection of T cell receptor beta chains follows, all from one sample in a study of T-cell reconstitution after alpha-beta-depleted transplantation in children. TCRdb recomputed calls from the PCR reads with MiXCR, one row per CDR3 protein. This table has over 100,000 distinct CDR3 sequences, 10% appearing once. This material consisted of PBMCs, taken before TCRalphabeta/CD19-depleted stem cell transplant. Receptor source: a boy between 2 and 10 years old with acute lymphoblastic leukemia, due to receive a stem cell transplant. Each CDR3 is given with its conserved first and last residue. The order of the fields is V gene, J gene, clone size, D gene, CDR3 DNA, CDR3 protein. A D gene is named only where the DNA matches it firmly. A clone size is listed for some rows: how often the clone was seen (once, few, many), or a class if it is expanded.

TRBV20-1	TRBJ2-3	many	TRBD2	TGCAGTGCTAGAGTGGTAAAGGGCGGGAGTAGGGATACGCAGTATTTT	CSARVVKGGSRDTQYF
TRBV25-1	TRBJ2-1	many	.	TGTGCCAGCAGTGAAAAAGGCGAGAGCTCCTACAATGAGCAGTTCTTC	CASSEKGESSYNEQFF
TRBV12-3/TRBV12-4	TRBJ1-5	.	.	TGTGCCAGCAGTTCTTCTTCCGCCCTCCACAGTCAGCCCCAGCATTTT	CASSSSSALHSQPQHF
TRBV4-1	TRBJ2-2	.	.	TGCTCCAGCAGGTACGCGCAGGGAACGAACACCGGGGAGCTGTTTTTT	CSSRYAQGTNTGELFF
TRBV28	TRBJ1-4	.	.	TGTGCCAGCACCCTCGTACGGAATGAAAAACTGTTTTTT	CASTLVRNEKLFF
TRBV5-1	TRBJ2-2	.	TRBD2	TGCGCCAGCAGCCCGGGACTAGCGGGACGGGGCTGGGAGCTGTTTTTT	CASSPGLAGRGWELFF
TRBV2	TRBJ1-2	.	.	TGTGCCAGCAGTGATCCCCATAACTATGGCTACACCTTC	CASSDPHNYGYTF
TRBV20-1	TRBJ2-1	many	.	TGCAGTGCTAGAGGGCCGGGGGCAAATAATGAGCAGTTCTTC	CSARGPGANNEQFF
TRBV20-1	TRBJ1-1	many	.	TGCAGTGCTACACCGGGTCAGGGGTACACTGAAGCTTTCTTT	CSATPGQGYTEAFF
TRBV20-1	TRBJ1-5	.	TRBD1	TGCAGTGCTAGAGCTCGACAGGGGGGCCAGCCCCAGCATTTT	CSARARQGGQPQHF
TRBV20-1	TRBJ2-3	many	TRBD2	TGCAGTGCTATGACGGCTAGCGGGAGGATGACAGATACGCAGTATTTT	CSAMTASGRMTDTQYF
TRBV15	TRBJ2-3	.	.	TGTGCCACCAGCAGAGAAGCCCCAGATACGCAGTATTTT	CATSREAPDTQYF
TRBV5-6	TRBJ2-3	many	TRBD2	TGTGCCAGCAGCTTGGCCGGGACTAGCGGGAGGTTACTAACGCAGTATTTT	CASSLAGTSGRLLTQYF
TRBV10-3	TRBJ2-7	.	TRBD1	TGTGCCATCAGTGAGTCGGGGACAGGGGGCTCCTACGAGCAGTACTTC	CAISESGTGGSYEQYF
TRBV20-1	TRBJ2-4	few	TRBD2	TGCAGTGCTAGTAAGGTTCGGGCTAGCGGTCCCCCGGGCTTC	CSASKVRASGPPGF
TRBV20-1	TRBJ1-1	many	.	TGCAGTGCGAGCGGGGGATCGGACACTGAAGCTTTCTTT	CSASGGSDTEAFF
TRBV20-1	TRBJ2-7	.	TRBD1	TGCAGTGCTAGACGATCGGACAGGGCTCGGGAGCAGTACTTC	CSARRSDRAREQYF
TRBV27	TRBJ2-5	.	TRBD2	TGTGCCAGCACCCCGGGACGGGCGGGACTAGCCCGACCCCAAGAGACCCAGTACTTC	CASTPGRAGLARPQETQYF
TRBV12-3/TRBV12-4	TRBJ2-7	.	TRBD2	TGTGCCAGCAGTATTGGACTAGCGGGAGGGGCCTACGAGCAGTACTTC	CASSIGLAGGAYEQYF
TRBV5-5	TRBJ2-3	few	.	TGTGCCAGCAGCTTGGCCAAGGTCAGCGCCAGCCCGGGGGATACGCAGTATTTT	CASSLAKVSASPGDTQYF
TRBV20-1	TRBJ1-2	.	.	TGCAGTGCTAGGGTGGTCGTTAACTATGGCTACACCTTC	CSARVVVNYGYTF
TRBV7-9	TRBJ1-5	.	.	TGTGCCAGCAGCTTAAAGGGTCCCAGGCCCCAGCATTTT	CASSLKGPRPQHF
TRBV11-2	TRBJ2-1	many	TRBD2	TGTGCCAGCAGCCCGAGACTAGCGGGAGACAATGAGCAGTTCTTC	CASSPRLAGDNEQFF
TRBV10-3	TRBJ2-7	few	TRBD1	TGTGCCATCAGTGGTTGGGCCGGGACAGGGGAGGGAGAGCAGTACTTC	CAISGWAGTGEGEQYF
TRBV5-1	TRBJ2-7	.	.	TGCGCCAGCAGCTTGCGCCCAAGCTACGAGCAGTACTTC	CASSLRPSYEQYF
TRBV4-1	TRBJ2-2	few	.	TGCGCCAGCAGCCAAGGGGCCTTGGCCGGGGAGCTGTTTTTT	CASSQGALAGELFF
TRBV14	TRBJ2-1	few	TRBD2	TGTGCCAGCCAAGTGCGCGCGACTAGCAGAATCAATGAGCAGTTCTTC	CASQVRATSRINEQFF
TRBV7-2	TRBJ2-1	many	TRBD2	TGTGCCAGCAGCCCCGGCGGGACTAGCAGGGGCAATGAGCAGTTCTTC	CASSPGGTSRGNEQFF
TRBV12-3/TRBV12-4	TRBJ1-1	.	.	TGTGCCAGCAGATCCAGGTCCGACGGGGGCGCTGAAGCTTTCTTT	CASRSRSDGGAEAFF
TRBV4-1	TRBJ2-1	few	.	TGCGCCAGCAGCCAAATCTCCACTGCGGCCTACAATGAGCAGTTCTTC	CASSQISTAAYNEQFF
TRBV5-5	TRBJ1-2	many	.	TGTGCCAGCAGCTTGGCCAACAGCTATGGCTACACCTTC	CASSLANSYGYTF
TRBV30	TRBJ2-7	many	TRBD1	TGTGCCTGGAGTTATAGGGGGCGACCGCCCGAGCAGTACTTC	CAWSYRGRPPEQYF
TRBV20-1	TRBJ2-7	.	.	TGCAGTGCTAGTACCCCTCAGACAGCCTCCTACGAGCAGTACTTC	CSASTPQTASYEQYF
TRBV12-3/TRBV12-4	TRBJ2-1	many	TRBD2	TGTGCCAGCAGTTTCTCGGGAGGGCCCAATGAGCAGTTCTTC	CASSFSGGPNEQFF
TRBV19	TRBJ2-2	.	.	TGTGCCAGTAGCAGGGGACCCGGGGCCGGGGAGCTGTTTTTT	CASSRGPGAGELFF